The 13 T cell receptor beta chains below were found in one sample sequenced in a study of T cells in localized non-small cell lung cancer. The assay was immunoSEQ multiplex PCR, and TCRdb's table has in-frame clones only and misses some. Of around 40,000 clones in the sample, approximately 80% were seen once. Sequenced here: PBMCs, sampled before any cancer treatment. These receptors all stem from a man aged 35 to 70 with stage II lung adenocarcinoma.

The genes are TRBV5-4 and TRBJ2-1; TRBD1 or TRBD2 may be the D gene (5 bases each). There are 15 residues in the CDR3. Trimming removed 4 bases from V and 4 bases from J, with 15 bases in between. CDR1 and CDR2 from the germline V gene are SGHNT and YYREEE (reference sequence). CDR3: CASSGPGPTYNEQFF. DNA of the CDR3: TGTGCCAGCAGCGGACCGGGACCGACATACAATGAGCAGTTCTTC.

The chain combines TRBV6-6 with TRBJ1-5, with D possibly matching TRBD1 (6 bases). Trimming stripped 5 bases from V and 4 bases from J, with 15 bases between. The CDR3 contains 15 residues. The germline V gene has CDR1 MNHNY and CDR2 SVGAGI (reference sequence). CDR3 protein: CASSPSGTTNQPQHF. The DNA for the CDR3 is TGTGCCAGCAGTCCTTCCGGGACAACAAATCAGCCCCAGCATTTT.

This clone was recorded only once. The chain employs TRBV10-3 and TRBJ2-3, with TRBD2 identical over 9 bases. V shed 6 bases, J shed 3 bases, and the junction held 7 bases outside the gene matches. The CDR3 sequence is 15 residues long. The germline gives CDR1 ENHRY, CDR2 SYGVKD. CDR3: CAIRDGREGTDTQYF. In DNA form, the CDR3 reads TGTGCCATCAGGGACGGGCGGGAGGGTACAGATACGCAGTATTTT.

As DNA, the CDR3 is TGTGCCAGCAGTGGGACTAGCGCCTACAATGAGCAGTTCTTC. Translation gives CASSGTSAYNEQFF. J is TRBJ2-1 and V is TRBV5-5, with 10 bases identical to TRBD2. V lost 5 bases to trimming and J lost 2 bases; unmatched junction nucleotides: 1. This CDR3 has 14 amino acids. The germline CDR1 and CDR2 sequences are SGHKS and YYEKEE (reference sequence). Complete variable domain (other parts from reference TRBV5-5 and TRBJ2-1): DAGVTQSPTHLIKTRGQQVTLRCSPISGHKSVSWYQQVLGQGPQFIFQYYEKEERGRGNFPDRFSARQFPNYSSELNVNALLLGDSALYLCASSGTSAYNEQFFGPGTRLTVL.

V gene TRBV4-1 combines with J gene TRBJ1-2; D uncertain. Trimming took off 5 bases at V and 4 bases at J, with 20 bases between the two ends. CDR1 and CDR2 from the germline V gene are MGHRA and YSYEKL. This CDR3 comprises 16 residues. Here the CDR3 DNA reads TGCGCCAGCAGCGAGATTAACAACCGAAAGACCTATGGCTACACCTTC. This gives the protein CASSEINNRKTYGYTF.

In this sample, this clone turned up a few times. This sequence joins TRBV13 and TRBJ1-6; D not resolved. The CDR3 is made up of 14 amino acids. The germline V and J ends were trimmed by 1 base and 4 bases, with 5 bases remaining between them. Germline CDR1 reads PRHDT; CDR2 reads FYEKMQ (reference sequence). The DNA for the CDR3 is TGTGCCAGCAGCTTAGCAGAATATAATTCACCCCTCCACTTT. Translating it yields CASSLAEYNSPLHF.

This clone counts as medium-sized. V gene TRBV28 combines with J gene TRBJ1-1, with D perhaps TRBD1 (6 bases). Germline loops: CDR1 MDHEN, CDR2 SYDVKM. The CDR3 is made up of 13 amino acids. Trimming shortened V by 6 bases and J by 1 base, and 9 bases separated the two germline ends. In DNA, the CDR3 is TGTGCCAGCAGACAGGGAGAGAACACTGAAGCTTTCTTT. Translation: CASRQGENTEAFF.

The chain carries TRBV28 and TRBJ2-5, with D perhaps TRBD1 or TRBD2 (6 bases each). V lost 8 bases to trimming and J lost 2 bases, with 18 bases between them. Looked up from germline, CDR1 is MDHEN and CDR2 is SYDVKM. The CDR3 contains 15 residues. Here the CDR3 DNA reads TGTGCCAGCTTGGGTTGGGGGGCCCCGCAAGAGACCCAGTACTTC. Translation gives CASLGWGAPQETQYF. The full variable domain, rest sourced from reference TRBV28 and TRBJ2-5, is DVKVTQSSRYLVKRTGEKVFLECVQDMDHENMFWYRQDPGLGLRLIYFSYDVKMKEKGDIPEGYSVSREKKERFSLILESASTNQTSMYLCASLGWGAPQETQYFGPGTRLLVL.

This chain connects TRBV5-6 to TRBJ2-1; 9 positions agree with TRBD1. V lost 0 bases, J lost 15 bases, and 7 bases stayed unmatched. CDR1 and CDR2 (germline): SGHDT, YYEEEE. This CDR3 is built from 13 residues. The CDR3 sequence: CASSLGDRDPMFF. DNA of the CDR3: TGTGCCAGCAGCTTGGGGGACAGGGACCCTATGTTCTTC. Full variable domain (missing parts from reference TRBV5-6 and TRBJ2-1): DAGVTQSPTHLIKTRGQQVTLRCSPKSGHDTVSWYQQALGQGPQFIFQYYEEEERQRGNFPDRFSGHQFPNYSSELNVNALLLGDSALYLCASSLGDRDPMFFGPGTRLTVL.

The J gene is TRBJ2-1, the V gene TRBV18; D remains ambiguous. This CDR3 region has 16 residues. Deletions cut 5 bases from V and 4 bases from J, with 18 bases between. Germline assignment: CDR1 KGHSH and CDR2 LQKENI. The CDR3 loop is CASSTRTKTTYNEQFF. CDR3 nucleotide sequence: TGTGCCAGCTCAACCAGGACCAAAACCACTTACAATGAGCAGTTCTTC.

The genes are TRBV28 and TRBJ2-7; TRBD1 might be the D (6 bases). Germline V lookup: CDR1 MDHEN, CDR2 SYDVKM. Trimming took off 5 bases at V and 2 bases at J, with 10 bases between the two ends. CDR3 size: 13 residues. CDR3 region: CASSRDTPYEQYF. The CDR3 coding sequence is TGTGCCAGCAGTCGGGACACCCCCTACGAGCAGTACTTC.

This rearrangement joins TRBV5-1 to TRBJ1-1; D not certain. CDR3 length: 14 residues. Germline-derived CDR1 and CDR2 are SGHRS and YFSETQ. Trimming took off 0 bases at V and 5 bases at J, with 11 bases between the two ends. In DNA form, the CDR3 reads TGCGCCAGCAGCTTGGCGGGCTCGGGGACTGAAGCTTTCTTT. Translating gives CASSLAGSGTEAFF.

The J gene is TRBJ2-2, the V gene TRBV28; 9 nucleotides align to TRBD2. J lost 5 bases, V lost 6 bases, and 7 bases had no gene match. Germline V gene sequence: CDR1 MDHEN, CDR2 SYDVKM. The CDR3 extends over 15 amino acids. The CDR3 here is CASRDSGRRTGELFF. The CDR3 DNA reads TGTGCCAGCAGGGATAGCGGGAGAAGAACCGGGGAGCTGTTTTTT.